This TCR beta chain was sequenced in a study of control samples from healthy donors and cancer patients. V lost 1 base to trimming and J lost 2 bases, with 6 bases between them. CDR3 length: 14 amino acids. Germline CDR1 SGHTA, CDR2 FQGNSA. The assay was immunoSEQ multiplex PCR, and TCRdb's table has in-frame clones only and misses some. Counted here are 63,000 or so clones, over 70% occurring once; the ten biggest clones make up 25% to 35%. Sequencing was performed on blood. The chain is built from TRBV7-2 and TRBJ1-3; weak D call: TRBD1 (6 bases). This receptor was obtained from a middle-aged man in good health. CDR3 nucleotide sequence: TGTGCCAGCAGCTTAGACAGGGCTGGAAACACCATATATTTT. Protein sequence: CASSLDRAGNTIYF.